This TCR beta chain was captured in a study of OX40 agonist ivuxolimab in advanced cancers. Broader study findings: What antigens the expanded peripheral T cells recognized was never established.

The data were produced by immunoSEQ multiplex PCR, yet TCRdb's version contains in-frame clones alone and is incomplete. The data contain over 35,000 clones, about 80% of them singletons. The CDR3 is 13 residues long. CDR1 SGHTA and CDR2 FQGNSA come from the germline V gene. With 1 base removed from V and 7 bases from J, the gap between germline ends came to 8 bases. Of note for this clone: What it binds is not known.

The TCR was taken from an adult with an advanced solid tumor such as melanoma, head and neck, liver or kidney cancer. The input for sequencing was CD4+ or CD8+ T cells sorted from blood, taken in a trial of the OX40 agonist ivuxolimab. This chain links TRBV7-2 with TRBJ1-5; no clear D. The CDR3 spells CASSLDQRQPQHF. Written as DNA, the CDR3 is TGTGCCAGCAGCTTAGATCAACGCCAGCCCCAGCATTTT.